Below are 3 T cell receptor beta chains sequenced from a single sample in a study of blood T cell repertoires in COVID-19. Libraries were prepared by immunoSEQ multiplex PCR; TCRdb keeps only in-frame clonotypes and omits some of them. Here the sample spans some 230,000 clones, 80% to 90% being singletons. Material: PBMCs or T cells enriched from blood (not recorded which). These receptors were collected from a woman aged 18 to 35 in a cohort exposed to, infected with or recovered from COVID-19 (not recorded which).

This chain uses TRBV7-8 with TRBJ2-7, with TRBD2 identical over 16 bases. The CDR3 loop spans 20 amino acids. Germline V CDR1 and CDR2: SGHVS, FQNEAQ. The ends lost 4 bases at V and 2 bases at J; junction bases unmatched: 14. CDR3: CASSSGVAGLAGGPTYEQYF. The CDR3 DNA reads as TGTGCCAGCAGCTCGGGGGTGGCGGGACTAGCGGGAGGGCCGACCTACGAGCAGTACTTC.

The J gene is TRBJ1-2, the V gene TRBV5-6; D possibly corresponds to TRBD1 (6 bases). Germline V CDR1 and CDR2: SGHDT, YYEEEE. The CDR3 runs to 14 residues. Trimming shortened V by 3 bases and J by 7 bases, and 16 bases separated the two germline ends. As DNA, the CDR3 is TGTGCCAGCAGCTACAGGACAGAGGTGCTTGGCTACACCTTC. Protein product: CASSYRTEVLGYTF.

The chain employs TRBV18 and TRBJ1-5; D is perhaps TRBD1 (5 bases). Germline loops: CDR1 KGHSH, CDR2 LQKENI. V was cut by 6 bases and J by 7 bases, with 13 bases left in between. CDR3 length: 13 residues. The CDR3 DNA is TGTGCCAGCTCGCCGGATAGGGGACAGCCCCAGCATTTT. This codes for CASSPDRGQPQHF. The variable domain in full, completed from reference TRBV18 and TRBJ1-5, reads NAGVMQNPRHLVRRRGQEARLRCSPMKGHSHVYWYRQLPEEGLKFMVYLQKENIIDESGMPKERFSAEFPKEGPSILRIQQVVRGDSAAYFCASSPDRGQPQHFGDGTRLSIL.